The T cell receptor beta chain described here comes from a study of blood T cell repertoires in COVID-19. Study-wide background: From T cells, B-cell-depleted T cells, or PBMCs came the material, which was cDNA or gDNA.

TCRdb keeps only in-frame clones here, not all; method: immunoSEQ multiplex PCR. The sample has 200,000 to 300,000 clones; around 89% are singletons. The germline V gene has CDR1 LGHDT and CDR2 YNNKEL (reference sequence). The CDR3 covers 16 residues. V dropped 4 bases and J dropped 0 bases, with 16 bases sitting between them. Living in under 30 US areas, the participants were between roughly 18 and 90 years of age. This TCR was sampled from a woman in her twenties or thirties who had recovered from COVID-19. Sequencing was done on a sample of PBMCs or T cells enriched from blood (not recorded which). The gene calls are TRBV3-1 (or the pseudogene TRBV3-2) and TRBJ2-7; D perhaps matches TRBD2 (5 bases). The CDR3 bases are TGTGCCAGCAGCCGGCCGGGGTTCGAAAGCTCCTACGAGCAGTACTTC. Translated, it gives CASSRPGFESSYEQYF.